This T cell receptor (beta chain) comes out of a study of identical twins. Study findings and constraints: Cord blood beta clonotypes present at high abundance carried fewer insertions; no such pattern appeared in memory repertoires. Beta out-of-frame twin sharing showed a weaker excess.

Germline V CDR1 and CDR2: MDHEN, SYDVKM. The V and J ends lost 6 bases and 3 bases respectively, with 13 bases between them. This CDR3 spans 14 amino acids. This clonotype was detected many times. Its antigen remains unidentified. There were only healthy Caucasians among the donors. With template switching, a universal primer site was added, and the cDNA carried unique molecular identifiers. One entry per CDR3 protein, called by TCRdb with MiXCR from the 5' RACE reads. The profile shows 1,800,000 or so distinct CDR3 sequences, about 32% of them singletons. This receptor was taken from a newborn girl in good health. V usage is TRBV28 and J usage is TRBJ2-3; D is possibly TRBD1 or TRBD2 (5 bases each). Sequencing used cord blood. CDR3 coding DNA: TGTGCCAGCAGCTTAGAGGGACCTACAGATACGCAGTATTTT. This codes for CASSLEGPTDTQYF.